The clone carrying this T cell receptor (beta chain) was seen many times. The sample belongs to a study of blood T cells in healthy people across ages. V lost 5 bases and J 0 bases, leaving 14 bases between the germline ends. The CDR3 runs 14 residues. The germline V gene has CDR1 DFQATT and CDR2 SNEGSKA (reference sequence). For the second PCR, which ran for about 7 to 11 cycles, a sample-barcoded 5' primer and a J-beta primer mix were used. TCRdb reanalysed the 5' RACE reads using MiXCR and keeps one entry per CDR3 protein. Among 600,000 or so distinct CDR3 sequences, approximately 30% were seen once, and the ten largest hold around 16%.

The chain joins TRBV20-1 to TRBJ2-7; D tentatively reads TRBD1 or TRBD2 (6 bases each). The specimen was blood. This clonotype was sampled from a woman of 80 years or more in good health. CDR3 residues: CSAPEGGISYEQYF. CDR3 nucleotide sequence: TGCAGTGCTCCGGAGGGGGGAATCTCCTACGAGCAGTACTTC.